The sequence of this T cell receptor beta chain was determined in a study of OX40 agonist ivuxolimab in advanced cancers. About the full investigation: The costimulatory receptor OX40 (CD134) was targeted by ivuxolimab, a fully human IgG2 agonistic monoclonal antibody. Of the 52 patients in dose escalation, 19 had hepatocellular carcinoma, about 15 had melanoma, 9 had renal cell carcinoma and 9 had head and neck cancer. The purpose of peripheral TCRbeta sequencing was to test whether ivuxolimab changed TCR sequence diversity and led to clonal T-cell expansion. The paper covers the monotherapy dose-escalation part of the phase I ivuxolimab trial, which included N ≈ 57 patients. Partial responses occurred in three dose-escalation patients, of whom one had hepatocellular carcinoma and two had cutaneous melanoma. Intravenous ivuxolimab was administered to patients every 2 weeks at six dose levels: 0.01, 0.1, 0.3, 1.5, 3 and 10 mg/kg. Prior anti-PD-1, anti-PD-L1 or anti-CTLA-4 therapy was permitted, and checkpoint inhibitors had been received by around 40% of dose-escalation patients. The dose-escalation cohort was 82.7% male with a mean age of roughly 60 years, ranging from roughly 20 to 85. Here is what the overall study found, with its caveats: Low levels of normalized T-cell clonal expansion were also seen in some patients who did not respond. In the 0.1-3.0 mg/kg groups, partial responders were among the patients with the lowest normalized peripheral clonal expansion, particularly in CD8+ T cells. The antigen specificity of the peripheral T cells that underwent clonal expansion was not determined. At doses of 0.1 to 3.0 mg/kg, clonal expansion of both CD4+ and CD8+ blood T cells was observed from baseline to week 6. After ivuxolimab, expanded clones were on average more numerous among CD8+ T cells than among CD4+ T cells.

In the germline V gene (reference sequence), CDR1 corresponds to SEHNR and CDR2 to FQNEAQ. The CDR3, from cysteine to phenylalanine, totals 16 residues. Only the CDR3 DNA is retained, 48 bases long and in frame from the first base. V loses 5 bases at its end and J loses 5 bases; junction bases beyond the gene matches: 13. For sequencing of the TCRbeta CDR3 region, genomic DNA was extracted from the sorted cells. TCRbeta CDR3 regions were sequenced using the immunoSEQ Assay. TCRdb's version of the immuneACCESS table is confined to in-frame rearrangements and falls short of the full clone set. An unresolved V gene accounts for under half of the shortfall where checked; the remainder is of unknown origin. Within this sample are roughly 14,000 clones, with about 75% of them counted one time only. The ten largest clonotypes hold approximately 31% of the sample. The trial excluded patients who had a history of autoimmune disease or who were on systemic immunosuppression. Peripheral blood for TCR sequencing was collected from all dose cohorts at baseline, on cycle 4 day 1, and on cycle 7 day 1. The samples were drawn from a first-in-human, open-label, multicenter phase I dose-escalation trial of ivuxolimab. The trial enrolled adults with locally advanced or metastatic head and neck squamous cell, hepatocellular, melanoma or renal cell carcinoma. CD4+ and CD8+ T cells were sorted separately from peripheral blood before TCR sequencing.

This clone was picked up one time. Its antigen remains undetermined. Base qualities are not provided; no much larger clone lies one nucleotide away. This clonotype originated in an adult with an advanced solid tumor such as melanoma, head and neck, liver or kidney cancer. The chain links TRBV7-9 with TRBJ2-7; 9 middle bases align to TRBD1. Sequencing was performed on CD4+ or CD8+ T cells sorted from blood, taken in a trial of the OX40 agonist ivuxolimab. The CDR3 sequence is CASSNVAGQGVHEQYF. In nucleotide form, the sequence is TGTGCCAGCAGCAACGTCGCGGGACAGGGCGTCCACGAGCAGTACTTC.